This T cell receptor (beta chain) was obtained from a study of molecular identifiers for immune sequencing clone quantification. Findings and limits, study-wide: Jurkat TCR RNA spiked in from one cell could reportedly be detected among 1 million or so naive cells.

Naive CD8 libraries were made from around 18,000 to 910,000 sorted cells, and they used 10%, 30% or 50% RNA. The authors built bulk TCR libraries by previously described methods with listed TCR primers. TCRdb re-called the PCR reads through MiXCR, storing one row per CDR3 protein. Found here are some 100,000 distinct CDR3 sequences, around 33% of them singletons; the top ten hold around 4%. In the case of this clonotype: Its antigen is undetermined. A much bigger clone sits one base away, suggesting this may be a read error. Because it lacks the conserved phenylalanine or tryptophan at the end, this CDR3 is likely a read error.

Germline V gene sequence: CDR1 MDHEN, CDR2 SYDVKM. The CDR3 is 14 residues long. V gave up 6 bases and J gave up 8 bases; unmatched junction bases: 9. Material for sequencing was naive CD8+ T cells from blood, with Jurkat cell RNA spiked in. Subset indicated: FACS-sorted CD8+CD4-CCR7+CD45RA+ naive T cells. The chain links TRBV28 to TRBJ2-3; the match to TRBD2 covers 9 bases. This sequence was found in a human donor in good health. Some libraries in this study had Jurkat cell RNA spiked in. CDR3 bases: TGTGCCAGCAGCCCCGCTAGCGGGGTCGGTACGCAGTATCTT. This gives the protein CASSPASGVGTQYL.